This T cell receptor (beta chain) was identified during a study of Ad26.COV2.S vaccination and SARS-CoV-2 variants (dated by TCRdb to the early 2020s). About the full investigation: Vaccine-arm donors were drawn from COV1001, a multicentre, randomized, double-blind, placebo-controlled phase I-IIa trial of Ad26.COV2.S in healthy adults. Ad26.COV2.S was given intramuscularly at 5x10^10 or 1x10^11 viral particles, as a single shot or as two shots 56 days apart. TCRbeta repertoire sequencing served as the tool for gauging how specific and how broad the SARS-CoV-2-reactive T cell receptors were following Ad26.COV2.S vaccination. The TCR-sequenced set comprised around 30 samples: about 19 Ad26.COV2.S vaccine recipients, 5 placebo recipients and 8 SARS-CoV-2 convalescent individuals. Trial participants were randomized into five groups of five, in which low-dose or high-dose Ad26.COV2.S was given once or twice, or placebo was given on both occasions. Throughout the experiments and outcome assessment, investigators stayed blinded to trial group allocation.

Trimming takes 5 bases from V and 1 base from J, and the germline ends sit 24 bases apart. CDR1 and CDR2 are read off the germline V gene as MNHEY and SVGEGT. Its CDR3 holds 19 amino acids, cysteine through phenylalanine. Only CDR3 DNA is held: 57 bases, read in frame from base 1. What the study reported, not specific to this receptor: Compared with placebo recipients, Ad26.COV2.S recipients showed higher spike-specific TCR breadth (P = 0.0014). According to the authors, total T cell responses may have been underestimated by the TCR breadth and depth analyses. Comparing responses between vaccine doses or regimens was not something the study was powered to do. After vaccination, substantial breadth of spike-specific CD8+ and CD4+ T cell responses was reported. Vaccine and placebo recipients had similar non-spike TCR breadth, a finding consistent with the vaccine containing only spike.

The immunoSEQ Assay was used to sequence TCRbeta CDR3 regions. After extraction, genomic DNA underwent amplification by bias-controlled multiplex PCR, followed by high-throughput sequencing. From the authors' description of their analysis: To quantify the absolute abundance of each unique TCRbeta CDR3 region, sequences were collapsed and filtered. Usable DNA was measured by amplifying reference genes present in all nucleated cells, and TCRbeta template counts were normalized to that usable DNA to estimate T cell fraction. Repertoire TCRs were annotated as SARS-CoV-2-specific when V gene, CDR3 amino acid sequence and J gene were exactly matched to a known reactive TCR set. The reference SARS-CoV-2 TCR set was obtained from MIRA and was filtered for enrichment in COVID-19-positive ImmuneCODE repertoires, whereby public or cross-reactive TCRs were removed. Drawing on the MIRA antigens, annotated TCRs were analysed further at the level of specific ORF or position within ORF. Depth was the summed frequency of annotated unique rearrangements, while breadth was defined as annotated unique rearrangements over total unique productive rearrangements. Two-sided Wilcoxon rank-sum tests were used to compare TCR breadth between groups. Drawn from immuneACCESS, this table holds only the in-frame rearrangements with V and J called that TCRdb kept. Clones are partly lost; checked studies trace under half to an unresolved V gene and leave the rest unexplained. Clone size and V and J calls were adopted from that table, with D and trimming inferred from the DNA. The sample table records around 300,000 clones; approximately 86% of these occur just once. The ten most abundant clones make up about 10% of the sample.

About this clone itself: The antigen this receptor binds is unknown. Base qualities are missing; no much larger clone stands one base away.

This specimen's treatment or condition label, interpreted: 15 to 20 received Ad26.COV2.S at low or high dose, single or two shots; five or six received placebo; per-sample allocation not given. Repertoires of vaccine and placebo recipients were sequenced from samples taken on day 63 after the first injection. Cohort 1b enrolled some 25 adults aged 18-55 years at a single site in Boston, USA, between 29 July and 7 August 2020. Ad26.COV2.S consisted of a replication-incompetent adenovirus type 26 vector by which a prefusion-stabilized SARS-CoV-2 spike protein from the original Wuhan strain was expressed.

The TCR originated in a person between 18 and 60 years old who received the Ad26.COV2.S COVID-19 vaccine or a placebo. The specimen was peripheral blood, collected in a trial of Ad26.COV2.S vaccine versus placebo. Recombination linked TRBV6-2 or TRBV6-3 to TRBJ2-1, and perhaps TRBD2 as D gene, on 6 matching bases. The CDR3 reads as follows: CASSLTLRDFKGSYNEQFF. In nucleotides, the sequence is TGTGCCAGCAGTCTTACCCTCCGGGACTTCAAAGGGTCCTACAATGAGCAGTTCTTC.